This T cell receptor beta chain comes out of a study of monozygotic twins with inflammatory bowel disease. This CDR3 contains 18 residues. The V gene's germline CDR1 is DFQATT and CDR2 SNEGSKA (reference sequence). The RNA usage for each TCR library was roughly 3.5 ug of total RNA. TCRdb re-called the 5' RACE reads; one entry per CDR3 protein, DNA not given. The ten most abundant clones cover roughly 1.2% of a sample with more than 110,000 distinct CDR3 sequences. The TCR originated in a human donor with ulcerative colitis or Crohn's disease, or a healthy co-twin of an affected twin (not recorded which). J is TRBJ2-6 and V is TRBV20-1; TCRdb reports TRBD1, a call that lacks DNA to check it against. The sample consisted of blood. CDR3 loop: CSARRFRQENSGANVLTF.